This is a list of T cell receptor beta chains from one sample in a study of T cell responses to AZD1222 COVID-19 vaccine. Assay used: immunoSEQ multiplex PCR; TCRdb lists only in-frame clones, some missing. The sample carries around 190,000 clones, around 94% recorded once. The sequences come from peripheral blood, collected on day 0 of AZD1222 vaccination. These receptors were obtained from an adult in good health. CDR3s include the opening cysteine and the closing phenylalanine or tryptophan. D genes are given only for firm matches. The listing skips clone size in some rows; elsewhere it reads once, few, many or a size class.

>TRBJ1-6|.|once|TRBV6-5
TGTGCCAGCAGCCGAATAGACAATAATTCACCCCTCCACTTT
CASSRIDNNSPLHF
>TRBJ2-3|TRBD1|.|TRBV5-1
TGCGCCAGCAGCTCCCTTGCGACAGGGGGGACAGATACGCAGTATTTT
CASSSLATGGTDTQYF
>TRBJ2-1|.|.|TRBV6-5
TGTGCCAGCAGGACCCGACGGGGGCATCACAATGAGCAGTTCTTC
CASRTRRGHHNEQFF
>TRBJ1-3|.|.|TRBV5-6
TGTGCCAGCAGCTGGGGCACTGGAAACACCATATATTTT
CASSWGTGNTIYF
>TRBJ1-1|.|.|TRBV18
TGTGCCAGCTCCCCCCCGGGACACCCGAACACTGAAGCTTTCTTT
CASSPPGHPNTEAFF
>TRBJ2-3|.|few|TRBV7-8
TGTGCCAGCGGAGGGGGCCATAGCACAGATACGCAGTATTTT
CASGGGHSTDTQYF
>TRBJ1-2|.|.|TRBV5-8
TGTGCCAGCAGCTCGGAAGGAGGGGGCTACACCTTC
CASSSEGGGYTF
>TRBJ2-7|.|.|TRBV7-9
TGTGCCAGCAGCTTAGTGGGAGTCCCCTACGAGCAGTACTTC
CASSLVGVPYEQYF
>TRBJ2-5|.|.|TRBV3-1/TRBV3-2
TGTGCCAGCAGCCAACGGACTGATGCGGAGACCCAGTACTTC
CASSQRTDAETQYF
>TRBJ1-5|.|.|TRBV6-2/TRBV6-3
TGTGCCAGCAGTTACCCAGGTCCCAATCAGCCCCAGCATTTT
CASSYPGPNQPQHF
>TRBJ1-1|.|.|TRBV7-9
TGTGCCAGCAGCTTATCCAGGAACACTGAAGCTTTCTTT
CASSLSRNTEAFF
>TRBJ2-2|TRBD2|.|TRBV7-2
TGTGCCAGCAGTCCAGGTGGGCTAGCGGGGGCCTCGGGCACCGGGGAGCTGTTTTTT
CASSPGGLAGASGTGELFF
>TRBJ1-2|TRBD1|.|TRBV6-5
TGTGCCAGCAGTTACTCGACAGGGGTGGGCTATGGCTACACCTTC
CASSYSTGVGYGYTF
>TRBJ2-3|TRBD2|.|TRBV29-1
TGCAGCGCCCCGCCGTCTAGCGGGGGGGATACGCAGTATTTT
CSAPPSSGGDTQYF
>TRBJ1-1|.|.|TRBV7-2
TGTGCCAGCAGCCCACTGAACACTGAAGCTTTCTTT
CASSPLNTEAFF
>TRBJ1-2|.|once|TRBV6-2/TRBV6-3
TGTGCCAGCAGTCTCGACGTAGGTCATGGCTACACCTTC
CASSLDVGHGYTF
>TRBJ2-3|TRBD1|.|TRBV14
TGTGCCAGCAGCCAGACGGGGACAGGTCAAGATACGCAGTATTTT
CASSQTGTGQDTQYF
>TRBJ1-5|TRBD1|.|TRBV6-2/TRBV6-3
TGTGCCAGCAGTTATAACACAGGGGGGTTGAGCAATCAGCCCCAGCATTTT
CASSYNTGGLSNQPQHF
>TRBJ2-7|TRBD1|.|TRBV3-1/TRBV3-2
TGTGCCAGCAGCCCCCGGGACAGGGTGTCCGCCGCAGGTCAAGAGCAGTACTTC
CASSPRDRVSAAGQEQYF
>TRBJ1-6|TRBD1|.|TRBV28
TGTGCCAGCAGGACAGGGGGGGAAACCTATAATTCACCCCTCCACTTT
CASRTGGETYNSPLHF
>TRBJ1-5|TRBD1|.|TRBV27
TGTGCCAGCAGTTCGGGGGACAGGGGGCGGAATCAGCCCCAGCATTTT
CASSSGDRGRNQPQHF
>TRBJ2-5|.|once|TRBV7-8
TGTGCCAGCAGCCGCAACAGCGTCCGAGAGACCCAGTACTTC
CASSRNSVRETQYF
>TRBJ1-5|.|.|TRBV27
TGTGCCAGCAGTTTATACAGGGATCAGCCCCAGCATTTT
CASSLYRDQPQHF
>TRBJ1-2|.|.|TRBV29-1
TGCAGCGTTGTTAGACCGTACTATGGCTACACCTTC
CSVVRPYYGYTF
>TRBJ2-1|.|.|TRBV10-3
TGTGCCATCAGTGAGGGAGAGCCCCGGGAGCAGTTCTTC
CAISEGEPREQFF
>TRBJ2-5|.|.|TRBV6-5
TGTGCCAGCAGCGCCCCGGTAGAAGAGACCCAGTACTTC
CASSAPVEETQYF
>TRBJ1-6|.|.|TRBV7-2
TGTGCCAGCAGCTCCTCTAGCTCCTATAATTCACCCCTCCACTTT
CASSSSSSYNSPLHF
>TRBJ1-5|.|.|TRBV19
TGTGCCAGTAGCGGCGATTATAGCAATCAGCCCCAGCATTTT
CASSGDYSNQPQHF
>TRBJ1-3|.|.|TRBV28
TGTGCCAGCAGTTGGCCGGGACGTTCGAGCTCTGGAAACACCATATATTTT
CASSWPGRSSSGNTIYF
>TRBJ1-1|.|once|TRBV6-5
TGTGCCAGCAGTTACGGTCCGGGGGGGACTGAAGCTTTCTTT
CASSYGPGGTEAFF
>TRBJ1-2|.|.|TRBV4-1
TGCGCCAGCAGCCAAGAGGCCAGGGCCTATGGCTACACCTTC
CASSQEARAYGYTF
>TRBJ1-1|.|many|TRBV9
TGTGCCAGCAGCGTTCTAGTGGATAGTGGGTACACTGAAGCTTTCTTT
CASSVLVDSGYTEAFF
>TRBJ2-3|.|.|TRBV4-2
TGTGCCAGCAGCCAATGGGGCGGGGGCGGAACAGATACGCAGTATTTT
CASSQWGGGGTDTQYF
>TRBJ1-2|.|once|TRBV18
TGTGCCAGCTCACTAAATAACCAGGATAACTATGGCTACACCTTC
CASSLNNQDNYGYTF
>TRBJ1-5|.|.|TRBV3-1/TRBV3-2
TGTGCCAGCTCCTCGGGAGGCAGGGAGCAGCCCCAGCATTTT
CASSSGGREQPQHF
>TRBJ1-2|TRBD1|.|TRBV7-9
TGTGCCATACGGGACAGGCCTGATGGCTACACCTTC
CAIRDRPDGYTF
>TRBJ2-5|TRBD2|.|TRBV18
TGTGCCAGCTCACCACCGAGGACTAGGAGTGGGGAGACCCAGTACTTC
CASSPPRTRSGETQYF
>TRBJ1-2|TRBD1|.|TRBV6-5
TGTGCCAGCAGTCCCCAGGGGGGTGGGGAGGGCTACACCTTC
CASSPQGGGEGYTF
>TRBJ1-4|.|.|TRBV6-5
TGTGCCAGCAGGTCGGGCGGAGCTCTGGGCGAAAAACTGTTTTTT
CASRSGGALGEKLFF
>TRBJ2-7|.|.|TRBV7-2
TGTGCCAGCAGCCGAGACCTCTACGAGCAGTACTTC
CASSRDLYEQYF
>TRBJ1-3|.|.|TRBV3-1/TRBV3-2
TGTGCCAGCAGCCAAGATTTGGTGGGTGGAAACACCATATATTTT
CASSQDLVGGNTIYF
>TRBJ1-4|.|.|TRBV19
TGTGCCAGCGCCCGGAACGCTAATGAAAAACTGTTTTTT
CASARNANEKLFF
>TRBJ1-1|.|.|TRBV29-1
TGCAGCGTTACCCACCCACCCGGGACGGGGAACACTGAAGCTTTCTTT
CSVTHPPGTGNTEAFF